This entry is about one T cell receptor beta chain. Its antigen remains unknown. Primers: 60 Vbeta forward and 13 Jbeta reverse. Clones were sequenced by immunoSEQ multiplex PCR, and TCRdb holds only the in-frame ones, with some missing. This sample has some 160,000 clones, with over 70% found just once. The data were taken from a study of cytomegalovirus exposure and HLA in healthy donors. Study-wide results and caveats: The study assumed roughly uniform donor sequencing depth for presence/absence analyses.

The V gene's germline CDR1 is SGHRS and CDR2 YFSETQ. V shed 0 bases and J shed 11 bases, with 14 bases lying between them. This CDR3 comprises 14 residues. The chain links TRBV5-1 to TRBJ1-4; D is unresolved. The sequence was collected from a woman in her forties in good health and CMV-seropositive. Sequencing was carried out using PBMCs. CDR3 loop: CASSLDEAREKLFF. CDR3 DNA: TGCGCCAGCAGCTTGGATGAGGCTAGGGAGAAACTGTTTTTT.